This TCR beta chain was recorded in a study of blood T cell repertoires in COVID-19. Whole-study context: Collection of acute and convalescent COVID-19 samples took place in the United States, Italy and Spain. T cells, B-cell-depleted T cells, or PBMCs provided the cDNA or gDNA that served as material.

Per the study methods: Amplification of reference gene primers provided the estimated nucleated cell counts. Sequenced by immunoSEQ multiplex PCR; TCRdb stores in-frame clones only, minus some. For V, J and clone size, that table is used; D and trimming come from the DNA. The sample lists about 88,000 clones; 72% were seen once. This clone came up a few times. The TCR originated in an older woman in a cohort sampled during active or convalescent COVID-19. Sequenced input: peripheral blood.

The CDR3 region has the DNA TGTGCCAGCAGCCGAACTTCCACAGGGGGCTCCCTCTATGGCTACACCTTC. It encodes CASSRTSTGGSLYGYTF. The J gene is TRBJ1-2, the V gene TRBV4-2; the match to TRBD1 covers 9 bases. Per the germline V gene, CDR1 is LGHNA and CDR2 is YNFKEQ. J was trimmed by 4 bases and V by 4 bases; bases with no gene match: 13. CDR3 size: 17 residues.